The T cell receptor (beta chain) under discussion was sequenced for a study of cytotoxic CD8 clonotypes in ibrutinib-treated CLL. Study details: Across samples, productive templates numbered 200,000 to 300,000 and productive rearrangements reached roughly 98,000 on average.

On this clone itself: Antigen specificity is unknown.

The sequencing depth, 1 in 200,000 to 1 in 1 million T cells, was the target. The assay was immunoSEQ multiplex PCR, and TCRdb's table has in-frame clones only and misses some. The sample carries about 310,000 clones, about 80% recorded once. Study findings and constraints: Once treatment began, public clonotypes, which were uncommon, contracted or stayed stable. Clonality showed a rise at ibrutinib response that reversed toward baseline at progression.

CDR1 is SGHAT and CDR2 is FQNNGV in the germline V gene. The CDR3 runs 14 residues. The V end was cut by 1 base, the J end by 4 bases, with 7 bases between. The chain couples TRBV11-2 to TRBJ2-2; D unclear. The receptor was derived from a human donor with chronic lymphocytic leukemia. The sequencing here drew on PBMCs, taken before ibrutinib treatment. DNA for the CDR3: TGTGCCAGCAGCTTAGGCCGCGGCACCGGGGAGCTGTTTTTT. This codes for CASSLGRGTGELFF. The variable domain in full, with the rest retrieved from reference TRBV11-2 and TRBJ2-2, is EAGVAQSPRYKIIEKRQSVAFWCNPISGHATLYWYQQILGQGPKLLIQFQNNGVVDDSQLPKDRFSAERLKGVDSTLKIQPAKLEDSAVYLCASSLGRGTGELFFGEGSRLTVL.